The 28 T cell receptor beta chains given below trace back to one sample, sequenced in a study of cytomegalovirus exposure and HLA in healthy donors (dated by TCRdb to 2017 to 2019). Library creation used the immunoSEQ multiplex PCR assay. A mixture of 60 forward primers for TCR Vbeta segments and 13 reverse primers for TCR Jbeta segments was used in the multiplex PCR. This immuneACCESS table, as held by TCRdb, lists in-frame sequences with V and J called but not all clones. Of the missing ones, under half trace to an unresolved V gene in checked studies; the others have no known cause. The sample table holds under 200,000 clones, of which approximately 59% were seen once. Of the sample, roughly 2.9% is held by the ten largest clones. The sample was PBMCs. These receptor sequences come from a middle-aged man in good health and CMV-seronegative.

For this clone: Mismatch with germline at one junction end may stem from a read error. J is TRBJ2-7 and V is TRBV11-2; 8 nucleotides match TRBD1. Germline V gives CDR1 SGHAT, CDR2 FQNNGV. The CDR3 covers 11 residues. The CDR3 sequence is CAGSGQGKQYF. CDR3 sequence (DNA): TGTGCCGGCAGCGGACAGGGCAAGCAGTACTTC.

There are a few counts of this clone. The V gene is TRBV7-9, the J gene TRBJ2-5; 8 bases align to TRBD2. In germline, CDR1 is SEHNR, CDR2 FQNEAQ (reference sequence). The V gene end was trimmed by 3 bases and the J gene end by 9 bases; junction bases not matched to a gene: 15. CDR3 length: 16 residues. CDR3: CASSFISAGALVSQYF. DNA of the CDR3: TGTGCCAGCAGCTTTATATCAGCGGGGGCCCTTGTGTCCCAGTACTTC.

The chain combines TRBV2 with TRBJ2-2, with 8 bases matching TRBD2. Germline V lookup: CDR1 SNHLY, CDR2 FYNNEI. CDR3 length: 15 amino acids. Germline trimming cut 5 bases from V and 0 bases from J; bases unmatched to any gene: 2. The CDR3 region has the DNA TGTGCCAGCAGTAAACTAGCGGCGAACACCGGGGAGCTGTTTTTT. This gives the protein CASSKLAANTGELFF.

The rearrangement joins TRBV13 to TRBJ2-7, with a weak D call TRBD2 (6 bases). The germline V gene has CDR1 PRHDT and CDR2 FYEKMQ (reference sequence). The ends were cut back, 4 bases at V and 2 bases at J, with 15 bases in the middle. The CDR3 consists of 15 residues. The CDR3 loop reads CASSWAGGRTYEQYF. The CDR3 DNA follows: TGTGCCAGCAGCTGGGCCGGAGGGCGAACCTACGAGCAGTACTTC.

The gene calls are TRBV6-6 and TRBJ2-5; D might be TRBD2 (6 bases). The DNA end favors TRBJ2-7, so the J call may be wrong. This CDR3 is 14 amino acids long. Germline assignment: CDR1 MNHNY and CDR2 SVGAGI (reference sequence). The CDR3 spells CASGDSGRDYEQYF. The CDR3 coding sequence is TGTGCCAGCGGGGACTCCGGGAGAGACTACGAGCAGTACTTC.

V usage is TRBV30 and J usage is TRBJ1-2; D is possibly TRBD1 (5 bases). Germline-derived CDR1 and CDR2 are GTSNPN and SVGIG (reference sequence). The CDR3 totals 15 residues. V lost 0 bases and J 4 bases, leaving 15 bases between the germline ends. Here the CDR3 reads CAWSVLSGVIYGYTF. The CDR3 DNA reads as TGTGCCTGGAGTGTACTTTCGGGGGTAATCTATGGCTACACCTTC.

The chain joins TRBV7-2 to TRBJ2-4; possibly TRBD2 for D (6 bases). This CDR3 has 16 residues. Germline CDR1 and CDR2: SGHTA and FQGNSA. Trimming cost V 6 bases and J 9 bases, with 24 bases left between them. The CDR3 reads CASSRDGGPGEGIQYF. The CDR3 DNA is TGTGCCAGCAGTCGTGATGGAGGGCCGGGAGAGGGCATTCAGTACTTC.

In regard to this clone: The junction differs from germline at one of its ends, possibly a read error. The chain joins TRBV5-6 to TRBJ1-2, with D possibly matching TRBD1 (6 bases). The CDR3 is 15 amino acids. In germline, CDR1 is SGHDT, CDR2 YYEEEE. CDR3 in DNA: TGTGCCAGCAGCTTGGCCCAGGCGGCTGATAGCTGGGGGCTCTTC. The encoded protein is CASSLAQAADSWGLF.

The rearrangement joins TRBV11-3 to TRBJ1-4, with 9 bases aligning to TRBD1. The CDR3 has 16 amino acids. V gave up 3 bases and J gave up 8 bases; unmatched junction bases: 10. Per germline, CDR1 SGHNT and CDR2 YENEEA. The CDR3 sequence is CASSLGTGGVGEKLFF. For the CDR3, the DNA is TGTGCCAGCAGCTTGGGCACAGGGGGCGTTGGCGAAAAACTGTTTTTT. Full variable domain (rest looked up from reference TRBV11-3 and TRBJ1-4): EAGVVQSPRYKIIEKKQPVAFWCNPISGHNTLYWYLQNLGQGPELLIRYENEEAVDDSQLPKDRFSAERLKGVDSTLKIQPAELGDSAVYLCASSLGTGGVGEKLFFGSGTQLSVL.

The gene calls are TRBV5-4 and TRBJ2-3, with 7 bases fitting TRBD2. J was trimmed by 1 base and V by 6 bases; bases with no gene match: 8. The CDR3 loop spans 15 amino acids. The V gene's germline CDR1 is SGHNT and CDR2 YYREEE (reference sequence). CDR3 residues: CASKKSGGRTDTQYF. CDR3 nucleotides: TGTGCCAGCAAAAAATCGGGGGGACGCACAGATACGCAGTATTTT.

This clone was counted a few times. This chain uses TRBV7-2 with TRBJ2-3; D perhaps matches TRBD1 (6 bases). V gave up 4 bases and J gave up 1 base, with 9 bases separating them. CDR3 size: 14 residues. Per the germline V gene, CDR1 is SGHTA and CDR2 is FQGNSA. The CDR3 coding sequence is TGTGCCAGCAGCTCACGACAGGGCACAGATACGCAGTATTTT. This encodes CASSSRQGTDTQYF.

The V gene is TRBV29-1, the J gene TRBJ2-5; 8 nucleotides match TRBD1. Per the germline V gene, CDR1 is SQVTM and CDR2 is ANQGSEA. The J segment lost 5 bases and the V segment lost 3 bases, leaving 8 bases of the junction unmatched. The CDR3 spans 14 residues. DNA for the CDR3: TGCAGCGTTGATTCCGGACAGGGACACGAGACCCAGTACTTC. Amino acid sequence: CSVDSGQGHETQYF.

This CDR3 reads CASSLLLNSNQPQHF. The CDR3 coding sequence is TGTGCCAGCAGCTTGCTCCTTAATAGCAATCAGCCCCAGCATTTT. The chain uses TRBV5-6 and TRBJ1-5; D is ambiguous. The CDR3 runs to 15 residues. V gave up 1 base and J gave up 0 bases, with 8 bases separating them. Looked up from germline, CDR1 is SGHDT and CDR2 is YYEEEE.

The gene calls are TRBV9 and TRBJ1-1; D possibly corresponds to TRBD1 (6 bases). The V end was cut by 0 bases, the J end by 1 base, with 13 bases between. CDR3 length: 16 residues. Germline assignment: CDR1 SGDLS and CDR2 YYNGEE. CDR3: CASSVGTGHKNTEAFF. In DNA form, the CDR3 reads TGTGCCAGCAGCGTAGGGACGGGACATAAGAACACTGAAGCTTTCTTT.

V is TRBV10-3 and J is TRBJ2-3; D perhaps matches TRBD2 (6 bases). Between the trimmed V and J ends, which lost 2 bases and 6 bases, there was a span of 18 bases. Germline lookup yields CDR1 ENHRY and CDR2 SYGVKD. CDR3 size: 16 residues. The CDR3 coding sequence is TGTGCCATCAGTGAGCAGGTCGGAGGGACTTGGGATACGCAGTATTTT. Translating it yields CAISEQVGGTWDTQYF.

This clone was detected only a few times. The chain has TRBV5-1 and TRBJ2-3; 16 positions match TRBD2. This CDR3 comprises 19 residues. Germline values: CDR1 SGHRS, CDR2 YFSETQ. The V and J ends lost 3 bases and 2 bases, in that order; junction bases with no gene match: 9. The CDR3 DNA follows: TGCGCCAGCAGCTCGGGACTAGCGGGGGGGTATATTGACACAGATACGCAGTATTTT. It yields the protein CASSSGLAGGYIDTDTQYF.

CDR3 region: CASSLGAANTEAFF. CDR3 DNA sequence: TGCGCCAGCAGCTTGGGGGCAGCTAACACTGAAGCTTTCTTT. This chain connects TRBV5-1 to TRBJ1-1; D not certain. Germline CDR1 and CDR2: SGHRS and YFSETQ. Trimming pared 0 bases from V and 2 bases from J, leaving 8 bases between. The CDR3 covers 14 residues.

V gene TRBV13 combines with J gene TRBJ2-1; D is undetermined. This CDR3 comprises 13 residues. From germline, CDR1 is PRHDT and CDR2 FYEKMQ (reference sequence). V dropped 0 bases and J dropped 5 bases, with 5 bases sitting between them. For the CDR3, the DNA is TGTGCCAGCAGCTTAGGCCTAAACAATGAGCAGTTCTTC. It yields the protein CASSLGLNNEQFF.

The rearrangement uses TRBV4-1 and TRBJ1-3; D remains unclear. From germline, CDR1 is MGHRA and CDR2 YSYEKL. The CDR3 contains 14 residues. Trimming took 1 base from V and 2 from J, leaving 6 bases between them. The CDR3 spells CASSQGQTGNTIYF. The CDR3 DNA sequence: TGCGCCAGCAGCCAAGGGCAGACTGGAAACACCATATATTTT.

The chain is built from TRBV5-1 and TRBJ2-5, with 9 bases identical to TRBD2. Gene TRBJ2-7 matches the end of the DNA better, so the J call may be wrong. Germline CDR1 reads SGHRS; CDR2 reads YFSETQ. The CDR3 loop spans 15 amino acids. The CDR3 loop reads CASSLVSGRQYEQYF. CDR3 nucleotides: TGCGCCAGCAGCTTGGTTAGCGGGAGACAATACGAGCAGTACTTC.

A single count supports this clone. The chain combines TRBV5-4 with TRBJ2-7; D may be TRBD2 (6 bases). The CDR3 totals 14 residues. V dropped 9 bases and J dropped 3 bases, with 19 bases sitting between them. Germline-derived CDR1 and CDR2 are SGHNT and YYREEE (reference sequence). The CDR3: CANLGTPDIYEQYF. CDR3 coding DNA: TGTGCCAACCTTGGGACTCCTGATATCTACGAGCAGTACTTC.

The chain is built from TRBV11-1 and TRBJ2-5; no definite D call. V lost 4 bases and J 4 bases, leaving 13 bases between the germline ends. The CDR3 is made up of 14 amino acids. Germline CDR1 is SGHAT and CDR2 is FQDESV (reference sequence). CDR3 sequence: CASSSRVPGETQYF. CDR3 DNA sequence: TGTGCCAGCAGCTCTCGGGTCCCGGGAGAGACCCAGTACTTC.

The CDR3 sequence: CASSFHHAQANYGYTF. DNA for the CDR3: TGTGCCAGCAGTTTCCACCACGCACAGGCTAACTATGGCTACACCTTC. The chain carries TRBV27 and TRBJ1-2; possible D gene TRBD1, 5 bases. V was pared by 3 bases and J by 0 bases, with 14 bases between. Germline V CDR1 and CDR2: MNHEY, SMNVEV (reference sequence). This CDR3 spans 16 amino acids.

The chain couples TRBV11-2 to TRBJ1-2; D may be TRBD1 (6 bases). V gave up 1 base and J gave up 6 bases, with 9 bases separating them. CDR1 and CDR2 from the germline V gene are SGHAT and FQNNGV. The CDR3 is 13 amino acids. The CDR3 protein is CASSLGQGNGYTF. The DNA of the CDR3 is TGTGCCAGCAGCTTAGGGCAGGGGAATGGCTACACCTTC.

The rearrangement links TRBV30 to TRBJ2-5; 10 bases agree with TRBD2. The CDR3 length is 15 residues. J gave up 3 bases and V 2 bases, and 6 bases lay outside the gene matches. Looked up from germline, CDR1 is GTSNPN and CDR2 is SVGIG (reference sequence). CDR3 amino acids: CAWSPYSGRKETQYF. In nucleotides, the CDR3 is TGTGCCTGGAGTCCCTATAGCGGGAGGAAAGAGACCCAGTACTTC.

This chain uses TRBV7-2 with TRBJ2-1; D perhaps matches TRBD2 (6 bases). Trimming removed 1 base from V and 6 bases from J, with 10 bases in between. Germline loops: CDR1 SGHTA, CDR2 FQGNSA. This CDR3 spans 14 amino acids. Here the CDR3 reads CASSLGLVSNEQFF. In DNA form, the CDR3 reads TGTGCCAGCAGCTTAGGACTAGTGAGCAATGAGCAGTTCTTC.

The V and J genes are TRBV19 and TRBJ1-1; unclear D gene. Germline lookup yields CDR1 LNHDA and CDR2 SQIVND (reference sequence). The V end was cut by 5 bases, the J end by 0 bases, with 16 bases between. The CDR3 extends over 16 amino acids. CDR3: CASSPVEFNMNTEAFF. DNA of the CDR3: TGTGCCAGTAGTCCCGTGGAGTTTAACATGAACACTGAAGCTTTCTTT.

A few counts support this clone. V and J are TRBV5-1 and TRBJ1-1; D remains unclear. In germline, CDR1 is SGHRS, CDR2 YFSETQ. The V and J ends lost 0 bases and 0 bases respectively, with 6 bases between them. This CDR3 has 14 residues. The CDR3 DNA follows: TGCGCCAGCAGCTTGGACTCCATGAACACTGAAGCTTTCTTT. Its protein product is CASSLDSMNTEAFF.